This T cell receptor (beta chain) derives from a study of OX40 agonist ivuxolimab in advanced cancers. Sequencing used immunoSEQ multiplex PCR; TCRdb keeps in-frame clones, though not all of them. The sample lists 70,000 or so clones, approximately 90% occurring once. Trimming removed 2 bases from V and 7 bases from J, with 13 bases in between. Germline assignment: CDR1 SGHRS and CDR2 YFSETQ. The CDR3 extends over 14 amino acids. Sequencing used CD4+ or CD8+ T cells sorted from blood, obtained in a trial of the OX40 agonist ivuxolimab. This receptor was identified in an adult with an advanced solid tumor such as melanoma, head and neck, liver or kidney cancer. The J gene is TRBJ2-1, the V gene TRBV5-1; possibly TRBD2 for D (6 bases). DNA of the CDR3: TGCGCCAGCAGCTTCGGTAATGGGGGGAATGAGCAGTTCTTC. This gives the protein CASSFGNGGNEQFF.